This paragraph covers one T cell receptor (beta chain) sequence. Grouping used clinical history reported by participants in a survey and questionnaire. The trim removed 7 bases at V and 0 bases at J, leaving 2 bases unmatched. Germline loops: CDR1 MNHNY, CDR2 SVGAGI (reference sequence). The CDR3 is made up of 13 amino acids. The data were obtained in a study of blood T cell repertoires in COVID-19. Study details: Acute and convalescent COVID-19 samples came from the United States, Italy and Spain. The cDNA or gDNA used as material had been derived from T cells, B-cell-depleted T cells, or PBMCs.

In the original workflow: Reference gene primers were amplified, and this amplification served to estimate nucleated cell counts. TCRdb's copy holds only in-frame clones and misses some; the assay was immunoSEQ multiplex PCR. V and J calls and clone size are as listed in that table; D and trimming were resolved from the DNA. The sample yields a few hundred thousand clones, about nine tenths seen once. This chain joins TRBV6-6 and TRBJ1-1; TRBD1 matches at 7 bases. The sequence was obtained from a woman in her 40s who had been exposed to COVID-19. The sample taken for sequencing was PBMCs or T cells enriched from blood (not recorded which). CDR3 sequence reads: CASTDRVNTEAFF. DNA of the CDR3: TGTGCCAGCACCGACAGGGTGAACACTGAAGCTTTCTTT.